This T cell receptor (beta chain) was sequenced in a study of blood T cell repertoires in COVID-19. Looking at the study overall: COVID-19 samples from acute and convalescent phases originated in the United States, Italy and Spain.

Source study methods: Reference gene primer amplification yielded estimated nucleated cell counts. Measured with immunoSEQ multiplex PCR; TCRdb has only the in-frame clones, and not every one. The V and J calls and clone size come from that table; D and trimming were worked out from the DNA. Here the sample spans about 50,000 clones, 75% to 85% being singletons. This CDR3 has 14 amino acids. Germline V lookup: CDR1 MGHDK, CDR2 SYGVNS. The V end was cut by 7 bases, the J end by 2 bases, with 11 bases between. This sequence was found in a man aged 35-49 years with acute or convalescent COVID-19. The rearrangement joins TRBV25-1 to TRBJ1-4; no reliable D call. The sequencing sample was made of peripheral blood. The CDR3 protein is CASIRRATNEKLFF. CDR3 coding DNA: TGTGCCAGCATAAGGAGGGCTACTAATGAAAAACTGTTTTTT.